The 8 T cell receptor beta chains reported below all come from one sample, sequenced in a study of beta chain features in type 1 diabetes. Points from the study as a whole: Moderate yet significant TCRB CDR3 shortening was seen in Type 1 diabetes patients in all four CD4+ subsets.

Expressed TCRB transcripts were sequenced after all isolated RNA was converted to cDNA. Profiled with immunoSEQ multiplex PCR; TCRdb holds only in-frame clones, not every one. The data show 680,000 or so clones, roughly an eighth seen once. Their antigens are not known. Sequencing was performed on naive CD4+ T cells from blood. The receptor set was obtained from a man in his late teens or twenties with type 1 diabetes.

Here the CDR3 DNA reads TGTGCCAGCTCACCAACTAGCGGGAGCACAGATACGCAGTATTTT. This encodes CASSPTSGSTDTQYF. The V gene is TRBV18, the J gene TRBJ2-3; 9 bases are shared with TRBD2. Germline V lookup: CDR1 KGHSH, CDR2 LQKENI. The V and J ends lost 2 bases and 0 bases, in that order; junction bases with no gene match: 0. This CDR3 region has 15 residues. Based on the CDR3 plus reference TRBV18 and TRBJ2-3, the full variable domain is NAGVMQNPRHLVRRRGQEARLRCSPMKGHSHVYWYRQLPEEGLKFMVYLQKENIIDESGMPKERFSAEFPKEGPSILRIQQVVRGDSAAYFCASSPTSGSTDTQYFGPGTRLTVL.

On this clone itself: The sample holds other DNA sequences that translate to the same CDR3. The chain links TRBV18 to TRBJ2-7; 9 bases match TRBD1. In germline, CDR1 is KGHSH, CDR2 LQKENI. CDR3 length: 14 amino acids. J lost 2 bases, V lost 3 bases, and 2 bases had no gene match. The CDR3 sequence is CASSPGQGAYEQYF. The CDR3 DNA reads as TGTGCCAGCTCACCGGGACAGGGAGCCTACGAGCAGTACTTC.

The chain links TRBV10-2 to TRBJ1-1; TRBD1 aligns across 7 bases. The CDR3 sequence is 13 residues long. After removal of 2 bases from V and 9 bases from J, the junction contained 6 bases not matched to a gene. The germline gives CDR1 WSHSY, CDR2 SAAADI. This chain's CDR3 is CASSEPGTVKAFF. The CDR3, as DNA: TGCGCCAGCAGTGAGCCTGGGACAGTAAAAGCTTTCTTT.

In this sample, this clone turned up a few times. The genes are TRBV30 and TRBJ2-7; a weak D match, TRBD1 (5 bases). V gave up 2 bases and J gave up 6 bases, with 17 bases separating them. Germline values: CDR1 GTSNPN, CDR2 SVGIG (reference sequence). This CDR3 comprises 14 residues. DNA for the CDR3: TGTGCCTGGAGTTTGGGGCACGTTTCAGGCGAGCAGTACTTC. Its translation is CAWSLGHVSGEQYF.

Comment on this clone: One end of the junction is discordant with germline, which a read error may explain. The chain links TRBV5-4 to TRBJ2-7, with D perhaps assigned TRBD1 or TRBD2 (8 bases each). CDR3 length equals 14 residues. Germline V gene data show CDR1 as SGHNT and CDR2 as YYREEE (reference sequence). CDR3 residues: CASSLERGTGTLDF. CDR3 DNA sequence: TGTGCCAGCAGCTTGGAGCGGGGGACAGGAACCCTTGACTTC.

CDR3 DNA: TGTGCCAGCGGCCCGGGGGAAGAGACCCAGTACTTC. Its translation: CASGPGEETQYF. The chain links TRBV5-4 to TRBJ2-5; the D gene is possibly TRBD2 (6 bases). Germline V gene sequence: CDR1 SGHNT, CDR2 YYREEE (reference sequence). Trimming pared 7 bases from V and 3 bases from J, leaving 10 bases between. The CDR3 length is 12 residues.

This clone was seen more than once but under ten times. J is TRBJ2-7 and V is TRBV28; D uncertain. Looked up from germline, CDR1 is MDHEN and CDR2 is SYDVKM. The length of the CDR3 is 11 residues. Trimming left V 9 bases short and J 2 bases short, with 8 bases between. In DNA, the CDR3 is TGTGCCAGTAAGACCCCCTACGAGCAGTACTTC. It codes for CASKTPYEQYF.

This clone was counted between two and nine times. The DNA of the CDR3 is TGTGCCAGCAGTTTTGGCAGGGAGACAGATACGCAGTATTTT. This gives the protein CASSFGRETDTQYF. V gene TRBV28 combines with J gene TRBJ2-3; D is perhaps TRBD1 or TRBD2 (5 bases each). The CDR3 length is 14 residues. The V end lost 3 bases, the J end lost 3 bases, and 10 bases lay between the germline ends. The germline CDR1 and CDR2 sequences are MDHEN and SYDVKM.